Below are 10 T cell receptor beta chains sequenced from a single sample in a study of T cell responses to AZD1222 COVID-19 vaccine (dated by TCRdb to the early 2020s). What the time point label conveys for this sample: about 28 days (+/-7) after the second vaccine dose. Library preparation employed the immunoSEQ multiplex PCR assay. TCRdb carries this immuneACCESS record with in-frame sequences only. Its versions omit some clonotypes, under half of them owing to an unresolved V gene in the studies checked, with the rest unexplained. The sample records tens of thousands of clones, 75% to 90% of which are singletons. The ten largest clonotypes hold 5.5% to 7% of the sample. Specimen: peripheral blood, collected 28 days after the second AZD1222 dose. The receptors derive from an adult who received the AZD1222 COVID-19 vaccine.

The V gene is TRBV29-1, the J gene TRBJ2-5; D gene unclear. The V end lost 7 bases, the J end lost 5 bases, and 8 bases lay between the germline ends. This CDR3 spans 10 amino acids. Germline lookup yields CDR1 SQVTM and CDR2 ANQGSEA. This chain's CDR3 is CSAVSETQYF. The CDR3 bases are TGCAGCGCCGTAAGCGAGACCCAGTACTTC.

This clone came up once. The chain's CDR3 is CASSKRQVDSNQPQHF. DNA of the CDR3: TGTGCCAGTAGTAAGAGACAGGTAGATAGCAATCAGCCCCAGCATTTT. V is TRBV19 and J is TRBJ1-5, with D possibly matching TRBD1 (6 bases). With 4 bases removed from V and 0 bases from J, the gap between germline ends came to 13 bases. This CDR3 spans 16 amino acids. Germline loops: CDR1 LNHDA, CDR2 SQIVND (reference sequence).

The chain combines TRBV2 with TRBJ2-7; 9 bases agree with TRBD1. From germline, CDR1 is SNHLY and CDR2 FYNNEI. Trimming took 6 bases from V and 2 from J; bases not matched to a gene: 17. CDR3 length: 18 amino acids. DNA for the CDR3: TGTGCCAGCAGGAATCCGGGACAGGGATCATATACTACCTACGAGCAGTACTTC. Residues: CASRNPGQGSYTTYEQYF.

The CDR3 DNA follows: TGTGCCAGCAGCCCGGCGGGGGGAAATTCACCCCTCCACTTT. It yields the protein CASSPAGGNSPLHF. V and J are TRBV9 and TRBJ1-6; possibly TRBD1 for D (5 bases). CDR1 is SGDLS and CDR2 is YYNGEE in the germline V gene. V was shortened by 4 bases and J by 7 bases, with 12 bases between the two germline ends. The CDR3 has 14 residues.

The genes are TRBV2 and TRBJ1-4; no firm D call. CDR1 and CDR2 (germline): SNHLY, FYNNEI. V lost 8 bases and J 2 bases, leaving 15 bases between the germline ends. The CDR3 totals 15 residues. CDR3 amino acids: CASSRRGYTNEKLFF. The CDR3 DNA is TGTGCCAGCTCGCGGCGGGGATACACTAATGAAAAACTGTTTTTT.

The rearrangement links TRBV19 to TRBJ2-3; D is unclear. The germline gives CDR1 LNHDA, CDR2 SQIVND (reference sequence). The CDR3 contains 12 residues. V dropped 5 bases and J dropped 3 bases, with 6 bases sitting between them. The CDR3 here is CASSFNTDTQYF. The CDR3, as DNA: TGTGCCAGTAGTTTCAATACAGATACGCAGTATTTT.

This chain joins TRBV18 and TRBJ1-5, with 12 bases that match TRBD1. V lost 4 bases, J lost 6 bases, and 7 bases stayed unmatched. The V gene's germline CDR1 is KGHSH and CDR2 LQKENI. CDR3 length equals 16 residues. DNA of the CDR3: TGTGCCAGCTCACTGGGACAGGGGGCAGGAGGTCAGCCCCAGCATTTT. The encoded protein is CASSLGQGAGGQPQHF.

The V call is TRBV6-2 or TRBV6-3, the J call TRBJ2-5, with 7 nucleotides matching TRBD1. Trimming cost V 6 bases and J 1 base; bases outside gene matches: 11. The CDR3 has 16 amino acids. Germline CDR1 MNHEY, CDR2 SVGEGT. CDR3: CASSFDRAPTQETQYF. For the CDR3, the DNA is TGTGCCAGCAGCTTCGACAGGGCCCCTACCCAAGAGACCCAGTACTTC.

This clone occurred once. The rearrangement joins TRBV11-3 to TRBJ2-7; D is undetermined. This CDR3 has 14 residues. With 5 bases removed from V and 0 bases from J, the gap between germline ends came to 11 bases. Germline assignment: CDR1 SGHNT and CDR2 YENEEA. CDR3 sequence reads: CASSVMGSSYEQYF. The CDR3, as DNA: TGTGCCAGCAGCGTCATGGGAAGCTCCTACGAGCAGTACTTC.

This clone is a singleton in its sample. The V call is TRBV18, the J call TRBJ2-2; TRBD2 might be the D (6 bases). Trimming left V 1 base short and J 6 bases short, with 15 bases between. Germline V lookup: CDR1 KGHSH, CDR2 LQKENI. CDR3 length: 16 amino acids. Written as DNA, the CDR3 is TGTGCCAGCTCACCACGGAGGGCAGGGATGGCCGGGGAGCTGTTTTTT. Residues: CASSPRRAGMAGELFF.